The 25 T cell receptor beta chains reported below all come from one sample, sequenced in a study of T and B cells in COVID-19 patients. Multiplex PCR with BIOMED2 TRB-A/B primer pools amplified TRB rearrangements. TCRdb re-derived calls from the multiplex PCR reads in MiXCR, one entry per CDR3 protein. The repertoire includes around 8,700 distinct CDR3 sequences, roughly two fifths of them detected once, and less than 60% sits in the top ten. Each TRB amplification used roughly 230-550 ng of genomic DNA from blood. Specimen: blood. These receptors were taken from a human donor with active COVID-19.

This chain uses TRBV12-3 or TRBV12-4 with TRBJ2-7; a possible D gene is TRBD1 (5 bases). The CDR3 has 14 residues. Trimming stripped 3 bases from V and 6 bases from J, with 15 bases between. CDR3 nucleotide sequence: TGTGCCAGCAGTTTCCAGGGTAGTATGGGCGAGCAGTACTTC. Translating it yields CASSFQGSMGEQYF.

This clonotype was seen only a few times. The rearrangement uses TRBV6-5 and TRBJ1-1, with TRBD1 matching over 8 bases. This CDR3 spans 15 amino acids. The germline gives CDR1 MNHEY, CDR2 SVGAGI. V lost 0 bases, J lost 8 bases, and 8 bases stayed unmatched. CDR3 coding DNA: TGTGCCAGCAGTTACTCGGCACAGGGGGATCGGGAAGCTTTCTTT. It codes for CASSYSAQGDREAFF.

This rearrangement joins TRBV30 to TRBJ1-4; 11 positions match TRBD1. Trimming took 2 bases from V and 7 from J; bases not matched to a gene: 6. The CDR3 is made up of 15 amino acids. Germline V lookup: CDR1 GTSNPN, CDR2 SVGIG (reference sequence). The CDR3 region has the DNA TGTGCCTGGAGTAAGGGGGGGACAGGGGGTGAAAAACTGTTTTTT. It specifies CAWSKGGTGGEKLFF.

The table lists this clonotype with a few counts. The chain uses TRBV14 and TRBJ2-7; D is tentatively TRBD1 or TRBD2 (5 bases each). CDR1 and CDR2 from the germline V gene are SGHDN and FVKESK. The CDR3 spans 14 residues. V lost 5 bases and J lost 3, with 14 bases in between. The CDR3 region has the DNA TGTGCCAGCAGCACTCCGGGACCGAACTACGAGCAGTACTTC. This codes for CASSTPGPNYEQYF.

The V and J genes are TRBV6-5 and TRBJ2-5, with 9 bases fitting TRBD2. Germline V gene lookup returns CDR1 MNHEY and CDR2 SVGAGI. Unmatched junction bases numbered 15, after V lost 6 bases and J lost 1 base. This CDR3 has 18 amino acids. Written as DNA, the CDR3 is TGTGCCAGCAGCCCCGGGACTAGCTTGTTCGCTGGCCAAGAGACCCAGTACTTC. This gives the protein CASSPGTSLFAGQETQYF.

This sequence joins TRBV29-1 and TRBJ1-5; no reliable D call. Germline V gene data show CDR1 as SQVTM and CDR2 as ANQGSEA. V was trimmed by 4 bases and J by 0 bases, leaving 7 bases between them. This CDR3 has 13 residues. The CDR3 region is CSVAIDSNQPQHF. The CDR3 DNA reads as TGCAGCGTTGCCATTGATAGCAATCAGCCCCAGCATTTT.

By proportion, this clonotype is medium-sized (0.01 to 0.1%). The chain recombines TRBV11-3 with TRBJ2-3; 7 nucleotides align to TRBD2. The J segment lost 4 bases and the V segment lost 4 bases, leaving 5 bases of the junction unmatched. The CDR3 loop spans 14 amino acids. Germline V gene data show CDR1 as SGHNT and CDR2 as YENEEA. CDR3 sequence: CASSSGGSADTQYF. The DNA for the CDR3 is TGTGCCAGCAGCTCGGGCGGGAGCGCAGATACGCAGTATTTT.

The J gene is TRBJ1-2, the V gene TRBV12-3 or TRBV12-4, with a possible D match to TRBD1 (5 bases). V lost 7 bases to trimming and J lost 5 bases, with 20 bases between them. The CDR3 spans 15 residues. The CDR3 sequence: CASTIQQGAGYGYTF. As DNA, the CDR3 is TGTGCCAGCACCATACAACAAGGGGCCGGATATGGCTACACCTTC.

This clonotype came up a few times. The V gene is TRBV10-3, the J gene TRBJ1-1, with D maybe TRBD1 (6 bases). V was clipped by 4 bases and J by 5 bases, with 20 bases between them. The length of the CDR3 is 16 residues. Germline V gives CDR1 ENHRY, CDR2 SYGVKD. The DNA of the CDR3 is TGTGCCATCAGTGCCCAGGGGTCACCTCCTCCTACTGAAGCTTTCTTT. It codes for CAISAQGSPPPTEAFF.

This clonotype has more than one count but fewer than ten. The rearrangement links TRBV6-5 to TRBJ1-1; 9 bases are shared with TRBD1. V trimming: 2 bases; J trimming: 4 bases; junction bases outside the gene matches: 5. This CDR3 spans 15 amino acids. Germline V CDR1 and CDR2: MNHEY, SVGAGI. CDR3 DNA sequence: TGTGCCAGCAGTTACCACAGGGGGCGAAGCACTGAAGCTTTCTTT. This sequence encodes CASSYHRGRSTEAFF.

Worth noting for this clonotype: Germline is not matched at one junction end, which may reflect a read error. The chain recombines TRBV27 with TRBJ2-7; D gene unclear. CDR1 is MNHEY, CDR2 SMNVEV, per germline (reference sequence). CDR3 length: 12 amino acids. The DNA for the CDR3 is TGTCCCAGCAGTTCCCCCCCCGACGAGCAGTACTTC. It encodes CPSSSPPDEQYF.

This clonotype turned up a few times. The V gene is TRBV11-3, the J gene TRBJ2-5; D is perhaps TRBD2 (7 bases). CDR1 SGHNT and CDR2 YENEEA come from the germline V gene. The CDR3 is made up of 17 amino acids. V dropped 1 base and J dropped 1 base, with 16 bases sitting between them. This CDR3 reads CASSLGGGGRSQETQYF. In DNA form, the CDR3 reads TGTGCCAGCAGCTTAGGGGGAGGGGGTAGGTCCCAAGAGACCCAGTACTTC.

The rearrangement joins TRBV6-6 to TRBJ2-2, with a weak D call TRBD1 (6 bases). This CDR3 contains 13 residues. The V gene's germline CDR1 is MNHNY and CDR2 SVGAGI (reference sequence). V lost 5 bases to trimming and J lost 5 bases, with 9 bases between them. CDR3 sequence: CASSKQGTGELFF. The CDR3 DNA reads as TGTGCCAGCAGTAAACAGGGAACCGGGGAGCTGTTTTTT.

This chain joins TRBV19 and TRBJ1-2; the D gene is possibly TRBD1 (6 bases). Germline loops: CDR1 LNHDA, CDR2 SQIVND (reference sequence). Trimming stripped 3 bases from V and 2 bases from J, with 7 bases between. CDR3 size: 13 residues. The CDR3 sequence is CASSMTGNYGYTF. The CDR3 DNA follows: TGTGCCAGTAGTATGACAGGAAACTATGGCTACACCTTC.

The DNA for the CDR3 is TGTGCCAGCAGCTTAGATCCGGGCTCCTACGAGCAGTACTTC. It translates to CASSLDPGSYEQYF. The V and J genes are TRBV11-2 and TRBJ2-7; D is uncertain. Between the trimmed V and J ends, which lost 0 bases and 0 bases, there was a span of 6 bases. CDR3 length: 14 amino acids. The germline V gene encodes CDR1 SGHAT and CDR2 FQNNGV.

This rearrangement joins TRBV18 to TRBJ1-1; 7 nucleotides line up with TRBD1. V shed 3 bases and J 4 bases; nucleotides not matched to a gene: 2. Germline lookup yields CDR1 KGHSH and CDR2 LQKENI. CDR3 length: 13 residues. The CDR3 loop is CASSPSGGTEAFF. Written as DNA, the CDR3 is TGTGCCAGCTCACCTTCAGGGGGCACTGAAGCTTTCTTT.

In its sample, this clonotype is medium-sized. This sequence joins TRBV19 and TRBJ2-3; tentative D call: TRBD1 (6 bases). V gave up 2 bases and J gave up 7 bases, with 16 bases separating them. CDR3 length: 15 residues. Per the germline V gene, CDR1 is LNHDA and CDR2 is SQIVND (reference sequence). CDR3 in DNA: TGTGCCAGTAGTATACGGGACACGGGCAGGAATACGCAGTATTTT. Protein: CASSIRDTGRNTQYF.

There are a few counts of this clonotype. The rearrangement links TRBV19 to TRBJ1-4, with D possibly TRBD1 on 6 matching bases. Trimming removed 3 bases at V and 4 bases at J, with 15 bases between. Germline V CDR1 and CDR2: LNHDA, SQIVND (reference sequence). The CDR3 contains 16 residues. Here the CDR3 DNA reads TGTGCCAGTAGTATCGGCCAGGGGTGGAATAATGAAAAACTGTTTTTT. This translates into CASSIGQGWNNEKLFF.

On this clonotype itself: An end of the junction differs from the germline gene, which may be a read error. The chain uses TRBV11-3 and TRBJ2-7; D is perhaps TRBD2 (7 bases). This CDR3 spans 17 amino acids. Per germline, CDR1 SGHNT and CDR2 YENEEA. CDR3 in amino acids: CASSQMFTRGGLNEQYF. Written as DNA, the CDR3 is TGCGCCAGCAGCCAAATGTTTACGAGGGGGGGCCTGAACGAGCAGTACTTC.

Points on this clonotype: The junction does not match germline at one end; this may be a read error. The chain combines TRBV13 with TRBJ2-1; 11 nucleotides align to TRBD2. The CDR3 covers 19 residues. Germline V CDR1 and CDR2: PRHDT, FYEKMQ (reference sequence). The CDR3 loop reads CASSLWGGTSGPISNEQFF. The CDR3 DNA sequence: TGCGCCAGCAGCTTGTGGGGGGGGACTAGCGGCCCGATATCCAATGAGCAGTTCTTC.

There are a few counts of this clonotype. The chain uses TRBV6-2 or TRBV6-3 and TRBJ2-7; D uncertain. V was pared by 5 bases and J by 1 base, with 18 bases between. Per germline, CDR1 MNHEY and CDR2 SVGEGT. The CDR3 loop spans 16 amino acids. The CDR3 coding sequence is TGTGCCAGCAGTACACGCACTACCGCTACTTCCTACGAGCAGTACTTC. This gives the protein CASSTRTTATSYEQYF.

This chain uses TRBV18 with TRBJ2-5; the D gene is possibly TRBD2 (5 bases). The germline V gene has CDR1 KGHSH and CDR2 LQKENI. CDR3 length equals 15 residues. The ends were cut back, 4 bases at V and 4 bases at J, with 16 bases in the middle. The CDR3 loop reads CASSRPGELGETQYF. CDR3 bases: TGTGCCAGCTCACGTCCCGGGGAGCTAGGAGAGACCCAGTACTTC.

The V call is TRBV19, the J call TRBJ1-5, with 10 bases matching TRBD1. The ends lost 5 bases at V and 0 bases at J; junction bases unmatched: 4. This CDR3 is 16 amino acids long. Per germline, CDR1 LNHDA and CDR2 SQIVND (reference sequence). As DNA, the CDR3 is TGTGCCAGTAGTCCAAGACAGGGGGCTAGCAATCAGCCCCAGCATTTT. The encoded protein is CASSPRQGASNQPQHF.

The J gene is TRBJ2-7, the V gene TRBV6-5, with 10 bases lining up with TRBD1. The CDR3 consists of 15 residues. V trimming: 4 bases; J trimming: 3 bases; junction bases outside the gene matches: 6. Germline loops: CDR1 MNHEY, CDR2 SVGAGI. CDR3 in DNA: TGTGCCAGCAGTTCGCCGGGACAGGGGTTCTACGAGCAGTACTTC. This codes for CASSSPGQGFYEQYF.

The chain carries TRBV6-5 and TRBJ1-1, with D possibly TRBD1 on 6 matching bases. From germline, CDR1 is MNHEY and CDR2 SVGAGI. The germline V and J ends were trimmed by 5 bases and 10 bases, with 17 bases remaining between them. The length of the CDR3 is 13 residues. In DNA, the CDR3 is TGTGCCAGCAGTACACGCGGACAGCCGGGAGCTTTCTTT. It encodes CASSTRGQPGAFF.